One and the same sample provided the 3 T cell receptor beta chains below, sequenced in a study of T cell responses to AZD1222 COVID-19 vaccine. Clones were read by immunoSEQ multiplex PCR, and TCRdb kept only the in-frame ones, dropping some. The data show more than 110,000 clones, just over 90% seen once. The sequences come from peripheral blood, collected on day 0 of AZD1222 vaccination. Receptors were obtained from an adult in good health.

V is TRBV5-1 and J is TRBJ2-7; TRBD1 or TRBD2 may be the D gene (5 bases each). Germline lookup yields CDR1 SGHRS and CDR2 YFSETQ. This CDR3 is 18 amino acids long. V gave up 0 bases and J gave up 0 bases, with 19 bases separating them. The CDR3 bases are TGCGCCAGCAGCTTGGATGGGACCCCCCCGCGAAGCTCCTACGAGCAGTACTTC. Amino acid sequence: CASSLDGTPPRSSYEQYF.

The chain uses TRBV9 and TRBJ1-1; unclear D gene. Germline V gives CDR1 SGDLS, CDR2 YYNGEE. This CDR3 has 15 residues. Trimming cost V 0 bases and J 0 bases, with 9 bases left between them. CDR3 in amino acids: CASSVETTVNTEAFF. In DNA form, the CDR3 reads TGTGCCAGCAGCGTAGAGACGACGGTGAACACTGAAGCTTTCTTT.

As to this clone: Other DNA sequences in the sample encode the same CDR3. CDR3 region: CASSLAQNEKLFF. Written as DNA, the CDR3 is TGCGCCAGCAGCTTGGCACAGAATGAAAAACTGTTTTTT. This chain joins TRBV5-1 and TRBJ1-4; D is unclear. The CDR3 is 13 amino acids. Germline-derived CDR1 and CDR2 are SGHRS and YFSETQ. V was shortened by 0 bases and J by 5 bases, with 5 bases between the two germline ends.